The present entry profiles one T cell receptor beta chain with its context. This entry belongs to a study of CD8+ T cells in alopecia areata. RNA, once extracted, was reverse transcribed into cDNA for use as the sequencing template. This table comes from immunoSEQ multiplex PCR, and its TCRdb copy is limited to in-frame clones, with some not included. Seen here are 90,000 to 120,000 clones, around 55% observed once, and the top ten hold around 20%. The V gene's germline CDR1 is SGHDT and CDR2 YYEEEE. The trim removed 4 bases at V and 3 bases at J, leaving 3 bases unmatched. The CDR3 totals 14 residues.

The source is a human donor in good health. The J gene is TRBJ1-1, the V gene TRBV5-6; 10 nucleotides match TRBD1. Material for sequencing was CD8+ T cells sorted from blood. Here the CDR3 DNA reads TGTGCCAGCAGCCACGGGACAGGGGACACTGAAGCTTTCTTT. This encodes CASSHGTGDTEAFF.